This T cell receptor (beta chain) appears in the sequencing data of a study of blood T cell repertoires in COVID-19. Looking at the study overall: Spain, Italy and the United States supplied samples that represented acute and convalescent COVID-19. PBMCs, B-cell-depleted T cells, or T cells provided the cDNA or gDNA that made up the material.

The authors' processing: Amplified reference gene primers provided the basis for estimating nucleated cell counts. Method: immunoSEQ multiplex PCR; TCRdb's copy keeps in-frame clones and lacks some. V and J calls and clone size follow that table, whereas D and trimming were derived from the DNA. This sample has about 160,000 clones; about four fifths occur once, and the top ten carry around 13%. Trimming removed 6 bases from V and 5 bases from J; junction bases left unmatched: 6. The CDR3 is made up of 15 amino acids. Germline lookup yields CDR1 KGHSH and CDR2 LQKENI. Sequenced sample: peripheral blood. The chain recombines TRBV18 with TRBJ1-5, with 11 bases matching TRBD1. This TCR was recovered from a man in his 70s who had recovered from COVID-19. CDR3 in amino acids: CASSSGTGGYQPQHF. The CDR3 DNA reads TGTGCCAGCTCGTCCGGGACAGGGGGTTATCAGCCCCAGCATTTT.